This TCR beta chain was profiled in a study of blood T cell repertoires in COVID-19. About the study: The United States, Italy and Spain supplied acute and convalescent COVID-19 samples. PBMCs, B-cell-depleted T cells, or T cells provided the cDNA or gDNA that made up the material.

The CDR3 loop spans 13 amino acids. V shed 6 bases and J shed 7 bases, with 15 bases lying between them. Germline CDR1 reads MNHEY; CDR2 reads SVGAGI. In the authors' workflow: Researchers report that nucleated cell counts were estimated from reference gene primer amplification. Only in-frame clones appear in the TCRdb table, and some are missing; sequencing was by immunoSEQ multiplex PCR. That table supplies the V and J calls and clone size; D and trimming were determined from the DNA. Of over 140,000 clones in the sample, roughly 81% are singletons; the top ten hold around 9.5%. The chain links TRBV6-5 to TRBJ1-2; TRBD1 is a possible D gene (5 bases). The receptor was derived from a woman in her 50s with active or convalescent COVID-19. The sample was peripheral blood. CDR3 residues: CASSPPGSGGYTF. CDR3 DNA: TGTGCCAGCAGCCCCCCAGGGTCGGGTGGCTACACCTTC.